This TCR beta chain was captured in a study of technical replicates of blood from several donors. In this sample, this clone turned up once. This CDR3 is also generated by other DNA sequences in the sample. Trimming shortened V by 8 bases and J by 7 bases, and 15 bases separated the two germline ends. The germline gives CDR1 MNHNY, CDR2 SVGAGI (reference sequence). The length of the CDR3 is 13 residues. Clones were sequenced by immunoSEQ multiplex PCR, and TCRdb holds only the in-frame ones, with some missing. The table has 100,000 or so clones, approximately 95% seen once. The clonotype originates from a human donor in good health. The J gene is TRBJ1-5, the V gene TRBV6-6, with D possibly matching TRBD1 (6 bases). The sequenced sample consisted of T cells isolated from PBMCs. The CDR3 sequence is CASGGRGLQPQHF. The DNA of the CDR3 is TGTGCCAGCGGAGGCAGGGGATTACAGCCCCAGCATTTT.